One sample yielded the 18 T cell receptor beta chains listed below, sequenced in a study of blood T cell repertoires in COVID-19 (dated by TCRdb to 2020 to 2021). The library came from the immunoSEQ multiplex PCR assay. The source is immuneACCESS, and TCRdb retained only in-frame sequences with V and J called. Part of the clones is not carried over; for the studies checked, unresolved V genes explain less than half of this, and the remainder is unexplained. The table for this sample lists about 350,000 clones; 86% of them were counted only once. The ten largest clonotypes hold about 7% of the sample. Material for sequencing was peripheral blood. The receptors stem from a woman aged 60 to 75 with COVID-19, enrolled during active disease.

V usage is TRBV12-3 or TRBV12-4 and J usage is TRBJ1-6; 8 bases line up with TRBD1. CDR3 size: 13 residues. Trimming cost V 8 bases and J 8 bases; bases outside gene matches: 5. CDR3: CASRRGQDSPLHF. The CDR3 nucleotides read TGTGCCAGCCGACGGGGACAGGATTCACCCCTCCACTTT.

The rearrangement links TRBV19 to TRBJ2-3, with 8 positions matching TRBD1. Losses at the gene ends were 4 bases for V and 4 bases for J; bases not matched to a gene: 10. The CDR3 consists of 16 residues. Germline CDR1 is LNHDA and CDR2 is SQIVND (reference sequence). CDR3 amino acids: CASSTVRTGTADTQYF. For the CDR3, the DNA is TGTGCCAGTAGTACGGTTCGGACAGGGACAGCAGATACGCAGTATTTT.

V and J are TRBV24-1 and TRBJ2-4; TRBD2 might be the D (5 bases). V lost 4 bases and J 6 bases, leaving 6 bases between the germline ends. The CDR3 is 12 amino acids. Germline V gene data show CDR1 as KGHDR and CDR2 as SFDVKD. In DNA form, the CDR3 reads TGTGCCACCAGTGAAAGCGGAAACATTCAGTACTTC. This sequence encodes CATSESGNIQYF.

CDR3 in DNA: TGTGCCAGCAGTTACCTCTGGGGGCGAGATAATTCACCCCTCCACTTT. Translation gives CASSYLWGRDNSPLHF. The chain carries TRBV6-2 or TRBV6-3 and TRBJ1-6; D perhaps matches TRBD1 (6 bases). The CDR3 consists of 16 residues. From germline, CDR1 is MNHEY and CDR2 SVGEGT. Trimming took 2 bases from V and 5 from J, leaving 13 bases between them.

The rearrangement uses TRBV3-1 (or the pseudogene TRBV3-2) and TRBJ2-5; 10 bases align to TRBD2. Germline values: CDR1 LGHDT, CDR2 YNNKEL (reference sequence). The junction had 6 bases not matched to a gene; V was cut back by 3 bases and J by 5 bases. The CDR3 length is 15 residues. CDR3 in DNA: TGTGCCAGCAGCCACGCGGGACTAGCGACGGAGACCCAGTACTTC. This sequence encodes CASSHAGLATETQYF.

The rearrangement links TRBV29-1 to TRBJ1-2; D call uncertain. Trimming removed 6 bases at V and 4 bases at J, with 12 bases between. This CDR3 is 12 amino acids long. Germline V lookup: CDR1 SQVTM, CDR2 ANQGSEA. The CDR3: CSVRTIFYGYTF. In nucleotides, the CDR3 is TGCAGCGTACGAACTATCTTCTATGGCTACACCTTC.

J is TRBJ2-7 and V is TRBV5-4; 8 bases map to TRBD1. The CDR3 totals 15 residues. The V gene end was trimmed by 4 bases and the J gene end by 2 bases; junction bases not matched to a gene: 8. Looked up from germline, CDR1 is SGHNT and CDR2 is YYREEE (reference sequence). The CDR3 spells CASSNPGTGTYEQYF. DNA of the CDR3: TGTGCCAGCAGCAATCCGGGGACAGGAACCTACGAGCAGTACTTC.

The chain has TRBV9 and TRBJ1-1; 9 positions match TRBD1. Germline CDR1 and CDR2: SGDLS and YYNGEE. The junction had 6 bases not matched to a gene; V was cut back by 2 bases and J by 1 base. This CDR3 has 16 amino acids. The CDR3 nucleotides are TGTGCCAGCAGCGTCCCCCGGACAGGGGAGAACACTGAAGCTTTCTTT. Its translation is CASSVPRTGENTEAFF.

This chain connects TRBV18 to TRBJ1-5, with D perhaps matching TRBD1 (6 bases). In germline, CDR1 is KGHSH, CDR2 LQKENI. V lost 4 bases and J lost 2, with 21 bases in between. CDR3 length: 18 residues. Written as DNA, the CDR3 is TGTGCCAGCTCACGAAACAGGGAGGGGGGGACTCGCAATCAGCCCCAGCATTTT. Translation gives CASSRNREGGTRNQPQHF.

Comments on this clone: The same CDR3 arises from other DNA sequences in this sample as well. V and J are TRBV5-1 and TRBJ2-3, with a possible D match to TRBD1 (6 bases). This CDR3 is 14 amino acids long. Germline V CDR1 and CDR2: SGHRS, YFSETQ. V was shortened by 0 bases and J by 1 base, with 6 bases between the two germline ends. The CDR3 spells CASSLDRGTDTQYF. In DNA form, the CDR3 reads TGCGCCAGCAGCTTGGACAGGGGCACAGATACGCAGTATTTT.

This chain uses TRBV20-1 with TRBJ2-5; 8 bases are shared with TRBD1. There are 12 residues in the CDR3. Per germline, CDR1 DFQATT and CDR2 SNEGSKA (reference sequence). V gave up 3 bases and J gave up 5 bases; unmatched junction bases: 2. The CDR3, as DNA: TGCAGTGCTAGTGACAGGGGTGAGACCCAGTACTTC. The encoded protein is CSASDRGETQYF.

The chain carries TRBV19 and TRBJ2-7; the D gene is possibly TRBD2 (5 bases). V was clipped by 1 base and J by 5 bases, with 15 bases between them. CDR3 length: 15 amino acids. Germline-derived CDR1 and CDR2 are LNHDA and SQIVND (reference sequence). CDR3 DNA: TGTGCCAGTAGTATAGCTAGGAGGCCTCGGGACGAGCAGTACTTC. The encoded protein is CASSIARRPRDEQYF.

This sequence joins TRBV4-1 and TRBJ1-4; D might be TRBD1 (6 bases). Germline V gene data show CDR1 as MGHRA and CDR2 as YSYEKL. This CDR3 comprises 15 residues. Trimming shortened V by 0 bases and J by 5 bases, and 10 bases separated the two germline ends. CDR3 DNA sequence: TGCGCCAGCAGCCAAGACCCAGGGACAAATGAAAAACTGTTTTTT. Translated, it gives CASSQDPGTNEKLFF.

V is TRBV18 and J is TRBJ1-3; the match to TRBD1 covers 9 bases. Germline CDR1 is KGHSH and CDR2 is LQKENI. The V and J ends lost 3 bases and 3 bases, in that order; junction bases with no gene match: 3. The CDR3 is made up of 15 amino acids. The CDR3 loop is CASSPGQGGGNTIYF. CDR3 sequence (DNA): TGTGCCAGCTCACCGGGACAGGGAGGTGGAAACACCATATATTTT.

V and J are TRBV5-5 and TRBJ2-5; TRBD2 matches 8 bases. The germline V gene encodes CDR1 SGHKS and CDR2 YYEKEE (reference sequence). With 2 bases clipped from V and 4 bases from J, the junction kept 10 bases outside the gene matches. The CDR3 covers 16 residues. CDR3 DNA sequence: TGTGCCAGCAGCTTAACCCCGGGGGGGGTTGGAGAGACCCAGTACTTC. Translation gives CASSLTPGGVGETQYF.

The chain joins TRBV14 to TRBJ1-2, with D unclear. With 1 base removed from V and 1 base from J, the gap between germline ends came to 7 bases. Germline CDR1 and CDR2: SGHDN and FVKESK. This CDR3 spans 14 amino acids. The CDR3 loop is CASSQGAVNYGYTF. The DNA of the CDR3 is TGTGCCAGCAGCCAAGGGGCCGTTAACTATGGCTACACCTTC.

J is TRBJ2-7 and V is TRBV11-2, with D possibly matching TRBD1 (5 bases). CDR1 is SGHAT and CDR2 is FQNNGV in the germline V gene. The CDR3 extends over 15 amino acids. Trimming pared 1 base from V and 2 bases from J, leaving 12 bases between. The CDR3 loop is CASSLGPGPTYEQYF. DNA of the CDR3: TGTGCCAGCAGCTTAGGCCCAGGGCCTACCTACGAGCAGTACTTC.

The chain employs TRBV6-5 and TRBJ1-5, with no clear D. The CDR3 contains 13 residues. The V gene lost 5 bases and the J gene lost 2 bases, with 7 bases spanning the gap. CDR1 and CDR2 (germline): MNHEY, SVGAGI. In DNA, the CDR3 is TGTGCCAGCAGTCCCATAGGCAATCAGCCCCAGCATTTT. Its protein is CASSPIGNQPQHF.